One and the same sample provided the 3 T cell receptor beta chains below, sequenced in a study of yellow fever vaccine responses in identical twins. TCRdb itself ran the RT-PCR reads through MiXCR, one entry per CDR3 protein. The sample carries about 34,000 distinct CDR3 sequences, about 63% recorded once. The sequences come from T cells from blood (PBMCs), unsorted or a sorted subset (not recorded which), collected before or after yellow fever vaccination (not recorded which). The receptors derive from a woman aged 18-35 years who received the yellow fever vaccine.

The V call is TRBV7-6, the J call TRBJ2-5, with TRBD2 identical over 14 bases. The CDR3 length is 19 residues. The germline V gene encodes CDR1 SGHVS and CDR2 FNYEAQ. V was pared by 5 bases and J by 1 base, with 12 bases of the junction left unmatched. The chain's CDR3 is CASSLLTSGRGGPQETQYF. CDR3 sequence (DNA): TGTGCCAGCAGCCTTCTGACTAGCGGGAGGGGGGGGCCCCAAGAGACCCAGTACTTC. The full variable domain, completed using reference TRBV7-6 and TRBJ2-5, is GAGVSQSPRYKVTKRGQDVALRCDPISGHVSLYWYRQALGQGPEFLTYFNYEAQQDKSGLPNDRFSAERPEGSISTLTIQRTEQRDSAMYRCASSLLTSGRGGPQETQYFGPGTRLLVL.

The J gene is TRBJ1-2, the V gene TRBV29-1; 7 positions match TRBD1. Germline V CDR1 and CDR2: SQVTM, ANQGSEA. J lost 6 bases, V lost 3 bases, and 10 bases had no gene match. There are 14 residues in the CDR3. The CDR3 is CSVDETGIGHGYTF. The CDR3, as DNA: TGCAGCGTTGATGAGACAGGGATTGGCCATGGCTACACCTTC.

This chain uses TRBV20-1 with TRBJ1-2, with TRBD1 as a possible D gene (6 bases). The germline V gene encodes CDR1 DFQATT and CDR2 SNEGSKA (reference sequence). The length of the CDR3 is 15 residues. Trimming shortened V by 6 bases and J by 0 bases, and 17 bases separated the two germline ends. For the CDR3, the DNA is TGCAGTGCCATCGGACAGTTAGTATCTAACTATGGCTACACCTTC. Its translation: CSAIGQLVSNYGYTF.